This entry describes one TCR beta chain. The PCR employed 60 Vbeta primers together with 13 Jbeta primers. Sequencing used immunoSEQ multiplex PCR; TCRdb keeps in-frame clones, though not all of them. The data show around 100,000 clones, 76% seen once. The source of the sample is a study of cytomegalovirus exposure and HLA in healthy donors. V lost 4 bases, J lost 1 base, and 14 bases lay in between. The CDR3 loop spans 16 amino acids. Germline V lookup: CDR1 SGHDN, CDR2 FVKESK. This TCR was recovered from a woman in her fifties or sixties in good health and CMV-seropositive. This chain links TRBV14 with TRBJ2-1, with a possible D match to TRBD1 (6 bases). Sequencing used PBMCs. Written as DNA, the CDR3 is TGTGCCAGCAGCCCTAATACAGGGAGTTCCTACAATGAGCAGTTCTTC. Translation: CASSPNTGSSYNEQFF.